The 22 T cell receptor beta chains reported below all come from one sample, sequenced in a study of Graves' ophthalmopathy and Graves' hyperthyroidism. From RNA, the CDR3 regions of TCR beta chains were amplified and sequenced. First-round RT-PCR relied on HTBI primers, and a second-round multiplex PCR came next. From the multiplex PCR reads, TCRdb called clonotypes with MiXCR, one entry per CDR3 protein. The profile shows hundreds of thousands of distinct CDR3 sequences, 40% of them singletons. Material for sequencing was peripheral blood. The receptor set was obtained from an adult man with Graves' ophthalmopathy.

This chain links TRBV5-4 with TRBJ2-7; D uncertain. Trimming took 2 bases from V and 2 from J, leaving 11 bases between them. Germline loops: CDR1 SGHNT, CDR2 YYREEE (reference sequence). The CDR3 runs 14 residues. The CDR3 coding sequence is TGTGCCAGCAGCTTAAGGTCGAATACCTACGAGCAGTACTTC. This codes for CASSLRSNTYEQYF.

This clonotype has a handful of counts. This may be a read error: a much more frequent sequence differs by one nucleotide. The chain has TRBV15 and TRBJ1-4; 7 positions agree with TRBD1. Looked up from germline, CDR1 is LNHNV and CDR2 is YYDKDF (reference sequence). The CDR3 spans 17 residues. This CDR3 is CATGSPDRSYGNEKLFF. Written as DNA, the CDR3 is TGTGCCACCGGCAGCCCGGACAGGTCCTACGGGAATGAAAAACTGTTTTTT.

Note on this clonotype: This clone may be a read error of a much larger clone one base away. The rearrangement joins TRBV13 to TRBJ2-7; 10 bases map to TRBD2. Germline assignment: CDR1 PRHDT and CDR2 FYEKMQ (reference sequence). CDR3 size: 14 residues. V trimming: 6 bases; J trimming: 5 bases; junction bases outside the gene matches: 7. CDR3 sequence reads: CASSELAGDNEQYF. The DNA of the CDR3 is TGTGCCAGCAGTGAGCTAGCGGGAGACAACGAGCAGTACTTC.

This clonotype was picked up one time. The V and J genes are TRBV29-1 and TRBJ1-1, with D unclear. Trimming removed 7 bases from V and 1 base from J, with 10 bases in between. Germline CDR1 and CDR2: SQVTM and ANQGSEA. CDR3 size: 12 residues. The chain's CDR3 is CSGLAGNTEAFF. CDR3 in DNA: TGCAGCGGACTAGCGGGGAACACTGAAGCTTTCTTT. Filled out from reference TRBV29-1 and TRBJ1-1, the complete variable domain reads SAVISQKPSRDICQRGTSLTIQCQVDSQVTMMFWYRQQPGQSLTLIATANQGSEATYESGFVIDKFPISRPNLTFSTLTVSNMSPEDSSIYLCSGLAGNTEAFFGQGTRLTVV.

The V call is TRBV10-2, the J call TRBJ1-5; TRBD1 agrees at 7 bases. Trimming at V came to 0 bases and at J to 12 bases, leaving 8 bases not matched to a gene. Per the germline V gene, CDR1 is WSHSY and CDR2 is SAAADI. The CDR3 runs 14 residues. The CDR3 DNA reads TGCGCCAGCAGTGAGTCGCCAGGGGGTCCGATCCAGCATTTT. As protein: CASSESPGGPIQHF.

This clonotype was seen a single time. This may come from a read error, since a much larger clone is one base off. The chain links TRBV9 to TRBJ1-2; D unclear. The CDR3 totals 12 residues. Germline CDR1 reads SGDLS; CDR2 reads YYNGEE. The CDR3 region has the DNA TGTGCCAGCAGCTTCCCGTACCATGGCTGCACCTTC. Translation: CASSFPYHGCTF. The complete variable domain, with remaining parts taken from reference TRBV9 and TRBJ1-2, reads DSGVTQTPKHLITATGQRVTLRCSPRSGDLSVYWYQQSLDQGLQFLIQYYNGEERAKGNILERFSAQQFPDLHSELNLSSLELGDSALYFCASSFPYHGCTFGSGTRLTVV.

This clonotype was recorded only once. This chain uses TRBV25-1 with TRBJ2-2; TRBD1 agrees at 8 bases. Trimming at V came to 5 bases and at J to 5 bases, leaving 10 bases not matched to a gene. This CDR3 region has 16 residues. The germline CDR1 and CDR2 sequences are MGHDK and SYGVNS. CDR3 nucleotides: TGTGCCAGCAGTTTAACCCCCAGGGGGCAGACCGGGGAGCTGTTTTTT. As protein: CASSLTPRGQTGELFF.

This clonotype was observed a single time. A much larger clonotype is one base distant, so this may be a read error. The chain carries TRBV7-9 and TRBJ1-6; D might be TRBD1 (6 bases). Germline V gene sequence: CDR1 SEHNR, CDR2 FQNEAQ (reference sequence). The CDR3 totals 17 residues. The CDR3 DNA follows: TGTGCCAGCAGCCCTGGACAGTCGGGCTCCTATAATTCACCCCCCCACTTT. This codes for CASSPGQSGSYNSPPHF.

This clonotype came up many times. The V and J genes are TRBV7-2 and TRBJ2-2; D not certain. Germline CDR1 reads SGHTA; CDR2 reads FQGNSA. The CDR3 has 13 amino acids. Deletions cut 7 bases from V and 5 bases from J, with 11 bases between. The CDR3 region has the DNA TGTGCCAGCACGACCCGCGGTACCGGGGAGCTGTTTTTT. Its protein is CASTTRGTGELFF.

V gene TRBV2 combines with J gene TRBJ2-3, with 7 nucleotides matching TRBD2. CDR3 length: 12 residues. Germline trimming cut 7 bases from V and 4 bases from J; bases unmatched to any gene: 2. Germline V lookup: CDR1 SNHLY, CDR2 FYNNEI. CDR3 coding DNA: TGTGCCAGCAAGCGGGACGCAGATACGCAGTATTTT. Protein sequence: CASKRDADTQYF.

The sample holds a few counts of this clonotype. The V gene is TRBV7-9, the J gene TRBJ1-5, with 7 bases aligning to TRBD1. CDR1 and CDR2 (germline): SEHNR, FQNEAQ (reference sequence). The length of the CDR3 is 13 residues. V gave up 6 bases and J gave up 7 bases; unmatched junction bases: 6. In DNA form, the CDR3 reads TGTGCCAGCAGTGAACAGGGGAAACAGCCCCAGCATTTT. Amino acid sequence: CASSEQGKQPQHF.

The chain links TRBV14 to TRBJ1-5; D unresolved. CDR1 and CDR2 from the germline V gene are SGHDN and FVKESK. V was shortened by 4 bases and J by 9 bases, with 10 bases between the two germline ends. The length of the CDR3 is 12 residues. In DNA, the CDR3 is TGTGCCAGCAGCCTGATTAAGTTGCCCCAGCATTTT. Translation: CASSLIKLPQHF.

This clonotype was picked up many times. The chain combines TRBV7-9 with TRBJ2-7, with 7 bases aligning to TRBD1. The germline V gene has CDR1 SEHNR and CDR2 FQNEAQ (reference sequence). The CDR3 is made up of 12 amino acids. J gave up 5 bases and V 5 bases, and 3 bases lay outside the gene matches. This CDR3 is CASSAQGDEQYF. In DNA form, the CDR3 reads TGTGCCAGCAGCGCCCAGGGGGACGAGCAGTACTTC.

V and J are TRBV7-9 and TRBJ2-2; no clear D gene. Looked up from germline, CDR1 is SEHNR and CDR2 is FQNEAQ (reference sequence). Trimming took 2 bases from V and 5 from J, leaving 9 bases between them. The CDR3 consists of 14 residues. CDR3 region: CASSLPSLTGELFF. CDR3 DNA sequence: TGTGCCAGCAGCTTACCCAGTCTGACCGGGGAGCTGTTTTTT. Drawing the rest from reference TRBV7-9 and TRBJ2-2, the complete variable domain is DTGVSQNPRHKITKRGQNVTFRCDPISEHNRLYWYRQTLGQGPEFLTYFQNEAQLEKSRLLSDRFSAERPKGSFSTLEIQRTEQGDSAMYLCASSLPSLTGELFFGEGSRLTVL.

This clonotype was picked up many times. In nucleotides, the CDR3 is TGTGCCAGTGGTCAGAGAGTAAACTACGAGCAGTACTTC. Protein product: CASGQRVNYEQYF. The chain recombines TRBV7-8 with TRBJ2-7; D remains ambiguous. Trimming removed 9 bases at V and 3 bases at J, with 15 bases between. The CDR3 spans 13 residues. CDR1 is SGHVS, CDR2 FQNEAQ, per germline.

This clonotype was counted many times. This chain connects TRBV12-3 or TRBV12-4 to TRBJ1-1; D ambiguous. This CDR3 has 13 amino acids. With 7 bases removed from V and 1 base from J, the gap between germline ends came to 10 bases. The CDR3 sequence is CASTRTKNTEAFF. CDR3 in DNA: TGTGCCAGCACCCGCACGAAGAACACTGAAGCTTTCTTT.

CDR3 region: CAAKAGQNQPQHF. CDR3 sequence (DNA): TGTGCCGCGAAGGCAGGGCAAAATCAGCCCCAGCATTTT. The chain joins TRBV10-3 to TRBJ1-5, with D possibly matching TRBD1 (5 bases). Germline V gives CDR1 ENHRY, CDR2 SYGVKD. The CDR3 has 13 residues. With 11 bases removed from V and 4 bases from J, the gap between germline ends came to 15 bases.

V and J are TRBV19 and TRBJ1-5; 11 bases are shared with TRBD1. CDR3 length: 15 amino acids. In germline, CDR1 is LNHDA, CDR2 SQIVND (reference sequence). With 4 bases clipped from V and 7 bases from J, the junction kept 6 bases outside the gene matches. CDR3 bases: TGTGCCAGTAGTACCGGACAGGGGGCAGGACAGCCCCAGCATTTT. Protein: CASSTGQGAGQPQHF.

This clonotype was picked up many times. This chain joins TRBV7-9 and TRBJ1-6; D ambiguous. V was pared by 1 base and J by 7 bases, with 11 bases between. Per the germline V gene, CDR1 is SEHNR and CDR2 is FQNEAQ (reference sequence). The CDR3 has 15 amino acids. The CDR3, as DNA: TGTGCCAGCAGCTTAGACCGGGATCAAAATTCACCCCTCCACTTT. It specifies CASSLDRDQNSPLHF.

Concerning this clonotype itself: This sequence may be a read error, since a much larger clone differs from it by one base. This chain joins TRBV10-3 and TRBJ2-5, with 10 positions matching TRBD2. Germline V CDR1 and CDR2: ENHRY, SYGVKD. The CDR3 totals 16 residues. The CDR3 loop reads CAISESASGGQGTQYF. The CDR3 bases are TGTGCCATCAGTGAGTCTGCTAGCGGGGGCCAAGGGACCCAGTACTTC.

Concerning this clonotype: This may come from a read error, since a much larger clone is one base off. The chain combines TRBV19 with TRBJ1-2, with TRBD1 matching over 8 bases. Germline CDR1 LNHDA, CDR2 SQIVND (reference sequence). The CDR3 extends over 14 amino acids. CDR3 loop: CASSPEGQGYGYAF. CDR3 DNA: TGTGCCAGTAGTCCCGAAGGACAGGGATATGGCTACGCCTTC.

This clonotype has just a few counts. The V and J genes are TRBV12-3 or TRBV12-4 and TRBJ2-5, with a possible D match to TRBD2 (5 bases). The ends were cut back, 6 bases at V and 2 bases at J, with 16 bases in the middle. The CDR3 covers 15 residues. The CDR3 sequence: CASSFQTDLQETQYF. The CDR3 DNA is TGTGCCAGCAGCTTCCAGACGGACTTACAAGAGACCCAGTACTTC.